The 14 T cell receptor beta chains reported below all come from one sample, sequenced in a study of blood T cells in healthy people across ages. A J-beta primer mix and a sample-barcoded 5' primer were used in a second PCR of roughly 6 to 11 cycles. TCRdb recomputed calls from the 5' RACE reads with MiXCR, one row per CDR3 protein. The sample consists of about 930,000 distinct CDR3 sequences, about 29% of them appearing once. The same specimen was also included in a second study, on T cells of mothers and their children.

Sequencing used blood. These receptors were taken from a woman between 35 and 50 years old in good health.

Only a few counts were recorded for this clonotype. As DNA, the CDR3 is TGCAGTGTAAGAGGGCAGGGGAGAGGTAGCAATCAGCCCCAGCATTTT. This translates into CSVRGQGRGSNQPQHF. The rearrangement uses TRBV20-1 and TRBJ1-5; weak D call: TRBD1 (6 bases). Germline values: CDR1 DFQATT, CDR2 SNEGSKA (reference sequence). The CDR3 totals 16 residues. V shed 7 bases and J shed 0 bases, with 19 bases lying between them.

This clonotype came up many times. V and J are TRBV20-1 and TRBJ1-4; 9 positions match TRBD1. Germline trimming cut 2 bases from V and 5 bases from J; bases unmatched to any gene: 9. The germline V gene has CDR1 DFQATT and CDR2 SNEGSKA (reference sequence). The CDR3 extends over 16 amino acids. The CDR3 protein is CSARFSGQGGNEKLFF. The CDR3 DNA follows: TGCAGTGCTAGATTCTCGGGACAGGGAGGGAATGAAAAACTGTTTTTT.

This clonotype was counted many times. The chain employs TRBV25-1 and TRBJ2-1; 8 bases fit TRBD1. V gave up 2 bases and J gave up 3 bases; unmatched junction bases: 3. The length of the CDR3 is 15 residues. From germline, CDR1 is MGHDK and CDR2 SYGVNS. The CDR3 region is CASSEITGGYNEQFF. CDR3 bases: TGTGCCAGCAGTGAAATTACAGGGGGCTACAATGAGCAGTTCTTC.

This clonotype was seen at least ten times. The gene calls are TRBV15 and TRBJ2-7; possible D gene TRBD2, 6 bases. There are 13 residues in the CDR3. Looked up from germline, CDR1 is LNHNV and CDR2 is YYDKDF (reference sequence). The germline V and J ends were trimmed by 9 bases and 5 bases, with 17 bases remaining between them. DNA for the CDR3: TGTGCCACGCGGGACTCTTTGGTCCACGAGCAGTACTTC. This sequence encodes CATRDSLVHEQYF.

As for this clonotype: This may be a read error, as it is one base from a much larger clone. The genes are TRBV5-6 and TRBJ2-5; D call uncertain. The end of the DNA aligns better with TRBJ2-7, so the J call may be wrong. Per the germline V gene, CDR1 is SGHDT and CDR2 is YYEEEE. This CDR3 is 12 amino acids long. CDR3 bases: TGTGCCAGCAGCGGGCCTCCCTACGAGCAGTACTTC. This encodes CASSGPPYEQYF.

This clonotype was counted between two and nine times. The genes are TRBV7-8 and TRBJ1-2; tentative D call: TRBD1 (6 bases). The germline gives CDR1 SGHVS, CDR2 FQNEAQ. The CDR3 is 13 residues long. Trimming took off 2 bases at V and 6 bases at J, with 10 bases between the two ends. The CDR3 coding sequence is TGTGCCAGCAGCTTAAGGGGGACTGATGGCTACACCTTC. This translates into CASSLRGTDGYTF.

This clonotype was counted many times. The CDR3 protein is CASSDSSGAGELFF. The CDR3, as DNA: TGTGCCAGCAGTGACTCTAGCGGGGCCGGGGAGCTGTTTTTT. The chain couples TRBV6-4 to TRBJ2-2; TRBD2 agrees at 8 bases. J gave up 6 bases and V 0 bases, and 0 bases lay outside the gene matches. CDR1 and CDR2 (germline): MRHNA, SNTAGT. The CDR3 is made up of 14 amino acids.

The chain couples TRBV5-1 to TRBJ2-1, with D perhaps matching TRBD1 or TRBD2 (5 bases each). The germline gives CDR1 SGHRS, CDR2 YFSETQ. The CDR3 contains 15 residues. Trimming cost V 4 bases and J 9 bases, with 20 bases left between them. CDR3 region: CASSGIRDARGEQFF. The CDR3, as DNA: TGCGCCAGCAGCGGGATCCGGGACGCCAGAGGTGAGCAGTTCTTC.

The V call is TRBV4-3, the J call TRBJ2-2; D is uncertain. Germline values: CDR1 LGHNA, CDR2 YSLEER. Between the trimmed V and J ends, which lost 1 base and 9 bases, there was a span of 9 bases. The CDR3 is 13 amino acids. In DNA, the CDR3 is TGCGCCAGCAGCCAAGTCGCAGGCCGGGAGCTGTTTTTT. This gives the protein CASSQVAGRELFF.

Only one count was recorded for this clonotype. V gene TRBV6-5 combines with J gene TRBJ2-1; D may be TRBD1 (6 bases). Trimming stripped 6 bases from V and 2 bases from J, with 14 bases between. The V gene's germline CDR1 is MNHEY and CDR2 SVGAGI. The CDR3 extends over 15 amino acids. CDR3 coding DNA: TGTGCCAGCAGCTACGGGGACACCCCCTACAATGAGCAGTTCTTC. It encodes CASSYGDTPYNEQFF.

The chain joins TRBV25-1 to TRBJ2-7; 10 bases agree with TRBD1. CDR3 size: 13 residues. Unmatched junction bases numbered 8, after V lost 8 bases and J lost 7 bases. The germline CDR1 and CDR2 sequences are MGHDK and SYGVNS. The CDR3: CASRRTGGREQYF. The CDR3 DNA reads TGTGCCAGCCGACGGACAGGGGGTCGTGAGCAGTACTTC.

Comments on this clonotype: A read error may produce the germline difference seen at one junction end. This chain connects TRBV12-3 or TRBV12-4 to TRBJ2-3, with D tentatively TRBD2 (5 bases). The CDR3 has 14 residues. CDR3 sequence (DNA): TGTGCCAGCAGTCCCGGGATCGACACAGATACGCGGTATTTT. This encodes CASSPGIDTDTRYF.

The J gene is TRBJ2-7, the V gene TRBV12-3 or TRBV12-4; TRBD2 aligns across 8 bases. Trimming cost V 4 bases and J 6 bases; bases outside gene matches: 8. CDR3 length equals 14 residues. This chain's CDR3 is CASSSGLVGCEQYF. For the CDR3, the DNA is TGTGCCAGCAGTTCGGGACTAGTGGGCTGCGAGCAGTACTTC.

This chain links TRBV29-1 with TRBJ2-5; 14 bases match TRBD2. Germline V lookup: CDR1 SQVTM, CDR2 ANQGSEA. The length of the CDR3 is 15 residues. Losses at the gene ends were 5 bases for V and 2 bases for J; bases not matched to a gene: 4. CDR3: CSVFGLAGGQETQYF. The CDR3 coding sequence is TGCAGCGTTTTTGGACTAGCGGGGGGACAAGAGACCCAGTACTTC.